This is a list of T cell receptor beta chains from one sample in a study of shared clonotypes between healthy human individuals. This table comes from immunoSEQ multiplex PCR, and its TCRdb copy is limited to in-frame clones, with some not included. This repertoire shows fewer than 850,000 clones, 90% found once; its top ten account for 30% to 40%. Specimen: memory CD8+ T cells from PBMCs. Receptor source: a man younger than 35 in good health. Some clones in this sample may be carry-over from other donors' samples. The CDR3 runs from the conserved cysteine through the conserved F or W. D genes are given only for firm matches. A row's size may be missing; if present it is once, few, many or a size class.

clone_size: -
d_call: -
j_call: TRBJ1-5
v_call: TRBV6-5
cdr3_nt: TGTGCCAGCAGTTCTATGGACGGGAGCAATCAGCCCCAGCATTTT
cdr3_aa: CASSSMDGSNQPQHF

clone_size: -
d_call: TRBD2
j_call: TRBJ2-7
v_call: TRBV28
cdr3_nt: TGTGCCAGCAGTTTACAAACTAGCGGGAGTCCCTACGAGCAGTACTTC
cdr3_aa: CASSLQTSGSPYEQYF

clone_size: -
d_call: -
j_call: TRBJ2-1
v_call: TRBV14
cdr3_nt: TGTGCCAGCAGCCCCCAGAGAGTCTCCTACAATGAGCAGTTCTTC
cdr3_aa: CASSPQRVSYNEQFF

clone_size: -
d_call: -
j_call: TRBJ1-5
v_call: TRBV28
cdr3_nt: TGTGCCAGCAGTTTTTTTCGGAGAGGTCGCAATCAGCCCCAGCATTTT
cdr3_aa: CASSFFRRGRNQPQHF

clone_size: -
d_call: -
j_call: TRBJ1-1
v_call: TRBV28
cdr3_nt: TGTGCCAGCATCCTAAGGGGGGGCGGTGAAGCTTTCTTT
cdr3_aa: CASILRGGGEAFF

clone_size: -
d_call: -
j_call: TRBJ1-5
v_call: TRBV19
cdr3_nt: TGTGCCAGTGCGGCGGGTAGCAATCAGCCCCAGCATTTT
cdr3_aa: CASAAGSNQPQHF

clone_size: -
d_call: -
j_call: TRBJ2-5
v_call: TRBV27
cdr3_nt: TGTGCCAGCAGTTCGTCCCACACGCAAAAGGAGACCCAGTACTTC
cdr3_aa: CASSSSHTQKETQYF

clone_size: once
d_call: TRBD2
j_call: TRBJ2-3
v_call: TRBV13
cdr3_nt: TGTGCCAGCAGCTTAGAAAGGGCTAGCGGGCTAGCAGATACGCAGTATTTT
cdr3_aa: CASSLERASGLADTQYF

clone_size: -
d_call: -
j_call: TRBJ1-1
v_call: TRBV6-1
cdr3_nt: TGTGCCAGCAGTGAAAGGGTCGTACCGGGGGTCACTGAAGCTTTCTTT
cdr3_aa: CASSERVVPGVTEAFF

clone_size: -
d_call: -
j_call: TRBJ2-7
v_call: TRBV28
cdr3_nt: TGTGCCAGCAGTTTAAGAGGGACCTACGAGCAGTACTTC
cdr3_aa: CASSLRGTYEQYF

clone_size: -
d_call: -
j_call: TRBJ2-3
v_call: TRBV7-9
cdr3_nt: TGTGCCAGCAGCTTAGGAGGGGCAGTTCTCTCCAGCACAGATACGCAGTATTTT
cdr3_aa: CASSLGGAVLSSTDTQYF

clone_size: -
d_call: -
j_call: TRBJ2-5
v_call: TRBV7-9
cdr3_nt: TGTGCCAGCAGTTCAAGGGTGGGGTTTCAAGAGACCCAGTACTTC
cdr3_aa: CASSSRVGFQETQYF

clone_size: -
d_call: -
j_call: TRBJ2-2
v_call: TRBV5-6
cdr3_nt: TGTGCCAGCACGAGCTCGTGGGCCGGGGAGCTGTTTTTT
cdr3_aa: CASTSSWAGELFF

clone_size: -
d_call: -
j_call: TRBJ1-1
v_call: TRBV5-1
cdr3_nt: TGCGCCAGCAGCTCAGGGTGGGGCACTGAAGCTTTCTTT
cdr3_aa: CASSSGWGTEAFF

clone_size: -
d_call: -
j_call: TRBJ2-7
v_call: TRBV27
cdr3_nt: TGTGCCAGCAGTTTAGGGAACTGGCCCTCCTACGAGCAGTACTTC
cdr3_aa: CASSLGNWPSYEQYF

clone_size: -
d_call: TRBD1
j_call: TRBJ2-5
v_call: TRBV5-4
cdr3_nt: TGTGCCAGCAGCCCTAGGACAGGGGGCAAAGAGACCCAGTACTTC
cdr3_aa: CASSPRTGGKETQYF

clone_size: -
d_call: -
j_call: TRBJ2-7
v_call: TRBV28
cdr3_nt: TGTGCCAGCAGTCTCTCCCCCGGGGGAGACGAGCAGTACTTC
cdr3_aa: CASSLSPGGDEQYF

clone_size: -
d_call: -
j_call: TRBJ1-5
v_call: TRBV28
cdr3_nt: TGTGCCAGCAGTTTATGGCAGAGCAATCAGCCCCAGCATTTT
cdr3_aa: CASSLWQSNQPQHF

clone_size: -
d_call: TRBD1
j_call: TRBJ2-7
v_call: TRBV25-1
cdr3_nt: TGTGCCAGCGGGACAGGTTTCAAGCAGTACTTC
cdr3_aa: CASGTGFKQYF

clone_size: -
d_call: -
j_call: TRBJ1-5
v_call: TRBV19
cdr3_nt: TGTGCCAGTAGTGCCAGGGGAGGGAGACAGCCCCAGCATTTT
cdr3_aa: CASSARGGRQPQHF

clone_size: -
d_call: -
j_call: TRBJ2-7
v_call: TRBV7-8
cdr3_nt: TGTGCCAGCAGCCCCCGGGGGAGCGAGCAGTACTTC
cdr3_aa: CASSPRGSEQYF

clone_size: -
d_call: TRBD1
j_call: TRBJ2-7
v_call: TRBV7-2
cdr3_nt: TGTGCCAGCAGCTGGACAGGGGTCGAGCAGTACTTC
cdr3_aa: CASSWTGVEQYF

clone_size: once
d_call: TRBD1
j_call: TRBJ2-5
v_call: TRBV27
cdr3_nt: TGTGCCAGCAGTACCAGAGGGGTGACAGGGGCAGGGGAGACCCAGTACTTC
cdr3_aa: CASSTRGVTGAGETQYF

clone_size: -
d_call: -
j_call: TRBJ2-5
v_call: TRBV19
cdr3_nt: TGTGCCAGTAGTAATGGACCCTGGGGGGAGACCCAGTACTTC
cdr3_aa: CASSNGPWGETQYF

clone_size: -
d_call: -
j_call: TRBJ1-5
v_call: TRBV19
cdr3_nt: TGTGCCAGTAGTCCCGCAGGACCTTATCAGCCCCAGCATTTT
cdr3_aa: CASSPAGPYQPQHF

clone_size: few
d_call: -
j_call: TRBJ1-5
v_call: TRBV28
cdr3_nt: TGTGCCAGCAGACTGAGACGGAATGATCAGCCCCAGCATTTT
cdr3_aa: CASRLRRNDQPQHF

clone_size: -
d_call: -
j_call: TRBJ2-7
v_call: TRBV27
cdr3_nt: TGTGCCAGCGCCAGGGCGGGACCGGCCTACGAGCAGTACTTC
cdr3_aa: CASARAGPAYEQYF

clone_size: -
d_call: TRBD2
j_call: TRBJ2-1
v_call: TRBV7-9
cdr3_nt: TGTGCCAGCAGCTTAGGAAGACTAGCGAGCGACAATGAGCAGTTCTTC
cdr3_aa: CASSLGRLASDNEQFF